The T cell receptor (beta chain) described here comes from a study of blood T cell repertoires in COVID-19. This table comes from immunoSEQ multiplex PCR, and its TCRdb copy is limited to in-frame clones, with some not included. Among more than 300,000 clones listed, around 87% were seen once. The TCR was taken from a woman aged 30 to 39 with COVID-19, enrolled during active disease. The sequenced sample was peripheral blood.

CDR3 in amino acids: CASSLRGAGQETQYF. CDR3 DNA: TGTGCCAGCAGCTTGCGGGGGGCCGGCCAAGAGACCCAGTACTTC. The chain joins TRBV5-4 to TRBJ2-5, with a possible D match to TRBD2 (7 bases). Germline V gives CDR1 SGHNT, CDR2 YYREEE (reference sequence). The CDR3 contains 15 residues. Deletions cut 1 base from V and 1 base from J, with 11 bases between.